These T cell receptor beta chains were read from a single sample in a study of cytomegalovirus exposure and HLA in healthy donors. Method: immunoSEQ multiplex PCR; TCRdb's copy keeps in-frame clones and lacks some. The table records under 150,000 clones, approximately 85% of them present only once. Sequencing input: PBMCs. Receptors were obtained from a boy aged 10-17 years in good health and CMV-seronegative. The CDR3 runs from the conserved cysteine through the conserved F or W. A D gene is named only where the DNA matches it firmly.

>TRBD1|TRBJ2-7|TRBV6-5|16
CASSYSVGQSSYEQYF
>TRBD1|TRBJ1-4|TRBV7-6|18
CASRFDRGRSPTNEKLFF
>NA|TRBJ2-1|TRBV6-4|14
CASSALRPSNEQFF
>NA|TRBJ2-1|TRBV19|23
CASSPGQGASASGGSSSYNEQFF
>NA|TRBJ2-7|TRBV27|13
CASSLRGAYEQYF
>TRBD1|TRBJ2-1|TRBV5-1|15
CASSLEDRVYNEQFF
>NA|TRBJ2-7|TRBV25-1|15
CASSDGGRAPYEQYF
>NA|TRBJ1-1|TRBV9|9
CASNDHEGF
>TRBD1|TRBJ2-7|TRBV6-5|14
CASSPGTGLYEQYF
>TRBD2|TRBJ2-3|TRBV7-9|16
CASSLGTSTSTDTQYF
>NA|TRBJ1-1|TRBV7-8|14
CASSLKRLNTEAFF
>NA|TRBJ1-2|TRBV19|12
CAIWTDYYGYTF
>TRBD1|TRBJ1-1|TRBV30|14
CALRTGNMNTEAFF
>NA|TRBJ2-4|TRBV29-1|18
CSVVKVGEGRLAKNIQYF
>TRBD1|TRBJ1-5|TRBV19|15
CASSVTGVSDQPQHF
>NA|TRBJ2-3|TRBV7-8|14
CASSPTQRVGTQYF
>TRBD2|TRBJ2-1|TRBV27|16
CASSLLGLAGDNEQFF
>NA|TRBJ2-3|TRBV19|15
CASSIAGTSTDTQYF
>NA|TRBJ1-3|TRBV2|16
CASSEGQGNSGNTIYF
>TRBD2|TRBJ2-1|TRBV6-6|16
CASSAGLAGGMDEQFF
>TRBD2|TRBJ2-1|TRBV2|19
CASSVLAGGPFRAYNEQFF
>TRBD2|TRBJ2-1|TRBV29-1|15
CSVELAGEHYNEQFF
>TRBD2|TRBJ2-1|TRBV6-5|15
CASSSSGGPYNEQFF
>TRBD1|TRBJ2-7|TRBV6-1|14
CASSAGTEFYEQYF
>NA|TRBJ2-7|TRBV6-1|13
CASRMGGGNEQYF
>NA|TRBJ1-1|TRBV7-6|11
CASSQQTEAFF
>NA|TRBJ2-5|TRBV5-1|15
CASSPLDSLQETQYF
>NA|TRBJ1-4|TRBV29-1|14
CSVSYRRFDEKLFF
>NA|TRBJ2-7|TRBV7-9|13
CASSSVSGGGPYF
>NA|TRBJ1-1|TRBV5-1|14
CASSPVTPNTEAFF
>NA|TRBJ2-7|TRBV7-8|12
CASSSQGPEQYF
>TRBD1|TRBJ2-1|TRBV18|14
CASSPTGGEDEQFF